This record concerns one T cell receptor (beta chain) sequence. Its target antigen remains unknown. Nothing much larger sits one base from this clone, and base qualities are not available. Library construction relied on PCR. This sample was sequenced with an Illumina HiSeq 2500. Unique molecular identifiers were incorporated into TCR beta cDNA libraries to reduce PCR and sequencing biases. Roughly 0.5 million cDNA molecules were obtained per 1 to 10 million input T cells, so each molecule approximated one T cell. The patient libraries were prepared and sequenced using the same protocol as the earlier healthy control dataset. Within a given batch, samples were prepared together, multiplexed and sequenced on the same HiSeq lane. On the study's bioinformatics: Raw barcoded reads were processed with MIGEC, and single-read molecular identifier groups were discarded before consensus assembly and CDR3 extraction. Clonotype tables were post-analysed with VDJtools, and diversity was normalized by down-sampling all datasets to the smallest sample size. Repertoire overlap clustering matched CDR3 amino acid but not nucleotide sequences to correct batch-related cross-sample contamination. TCRdb's own reprocessing of the public reads used fastp at Q25 and MiXCR and kept productive beta chains. Rows are unified per CDR3 protein, each entry keeping the most common DNA and genes. For this entry, the V and J calls and clone size follow TCRdb and not the study's own pipeline. This sample gives approximately 770,000 distinct CDR3 sequences in total; more than 45% of them show up just once. Together, the top ten hold 4% to 5% of the sample.

This entry comes from a study of post-analysis software for immune sequencing data (dated by TCRdb to between 2015 and 2017). Regarding the research as a whole: Relapsing-remitting, secondary progressive and progressive-relapsing multiple sclerosis were recorded as disease courses, and subtype annotation was lacking for some patients. Patient repertoires were compared against about a dozen previously published healthy control repertoires from donors aged roughly 6 to 28 years. A subset of samples was prepared in parallel using single-end sample barcoding, then pooled and co-amplified after Illumina adapter ligation.

To demonstrate the VDJtools post-analysis software, TCR beta repertoires were profiled from the peripheral blood of roughly 14 young patients with multiple sclerosis. The multiple sclerosis patients were children and adolescents between roughly 6 and 16 years of age. The full study reports these points: When samples were clustered directly using the F measure, samples prepared in the same batch co-clustered strongly, which prompted a batch-effect correction. The control group was slightly older than the multiple sclerosis patient group. Significantly lower normalized Chao1 diversity was found in multiple sclerosis patients than in controls, suggesting substantial peripheral T-cell clonal expansion.

This clonotype was obtained from a girl between 10 and 17 years old with multiple sclerosis. The sequenced sample was blood.

The DNA is as follows: TGTGCCAGCATTAATCCGAATGGTGAGCAGTTCTTC. Its amino acids are CASINPNGEQFF. The rearranged segments are TRBV6-1 and TRBJ2-1; the D segment cannot be called with confidence. For CDR1 and CDR2, the germline V gene lists MNHNS and SASEGT. The CDR3 has 12 amino acids, counting the end cysteine and phenylalanine. The DNA shown is the 36-base CDR3, in frame from base 1. V loses 7 bases of germline sequence and J loses 9 bases, and the interval between the two ends is 13 bases.